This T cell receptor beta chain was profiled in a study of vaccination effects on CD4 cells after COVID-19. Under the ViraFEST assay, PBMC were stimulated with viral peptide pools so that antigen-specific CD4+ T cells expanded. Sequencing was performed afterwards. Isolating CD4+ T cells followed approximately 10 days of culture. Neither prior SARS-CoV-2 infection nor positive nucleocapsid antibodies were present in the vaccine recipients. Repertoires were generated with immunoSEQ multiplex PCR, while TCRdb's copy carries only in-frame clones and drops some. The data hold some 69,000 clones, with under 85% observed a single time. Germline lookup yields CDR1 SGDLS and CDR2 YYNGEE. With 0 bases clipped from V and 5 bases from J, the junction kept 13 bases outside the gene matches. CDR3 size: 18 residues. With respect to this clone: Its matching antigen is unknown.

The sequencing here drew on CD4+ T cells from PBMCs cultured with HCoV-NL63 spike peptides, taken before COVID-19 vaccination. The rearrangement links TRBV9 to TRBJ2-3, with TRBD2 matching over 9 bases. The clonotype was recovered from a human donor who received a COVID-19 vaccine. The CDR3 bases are TGTGCCAGCAGCGTAGGTTTCGGGAGCGGGGGGAGGATAGATACGCAGTATTTT. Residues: CASSVGFGSGGRIDTQYF.